This paragraph covers one T cell receptor beta chain sequence. CDR1 is LNHDA, CDR2 SQIVND, per germline (reference sequence). The CDR3 contains 14 residues. V lost 3 bases and J 7 bases, leaving 15 bases between the germline ends. The sample is drawn from a study of technical replicates of blood from a few donors. Sequencing was performed with immunoSEQ multiplex PCR; in TCRdb, only in-frame clones are kept and a portion is missing. The repertoire holds some 60,000 clones, with around nine tenths as singletons. This chain joins TRBV19 and TRBJ2-5; maybe TRBD2 (5 bases). Sequencing was carried out using PBMCs. The source is a human donor in good health. Some clones in this sample may be carry-over from other donors' samples. The CDR3 spells CASSIVQPGGTQYF. DNA of the CDR3: TGTGCCAGTAGTATTGTCCAACCCGGAGGGACCCAGTACTTC.